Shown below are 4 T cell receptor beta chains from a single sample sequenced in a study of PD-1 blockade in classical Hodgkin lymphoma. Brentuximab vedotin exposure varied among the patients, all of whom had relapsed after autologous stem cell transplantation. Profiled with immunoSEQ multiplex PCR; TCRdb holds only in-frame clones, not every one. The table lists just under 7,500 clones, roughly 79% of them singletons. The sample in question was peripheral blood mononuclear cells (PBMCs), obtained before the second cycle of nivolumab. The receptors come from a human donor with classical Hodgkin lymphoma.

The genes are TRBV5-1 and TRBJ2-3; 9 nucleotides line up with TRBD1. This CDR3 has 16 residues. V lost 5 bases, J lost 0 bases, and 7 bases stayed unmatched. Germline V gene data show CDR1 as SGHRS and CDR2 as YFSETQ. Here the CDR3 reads CASRRGTGTSTDTQYF. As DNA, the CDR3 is TGCGCCAGCAGGAGGGGGACAGGGACTAGCACAGATACGCAGTATTTT.

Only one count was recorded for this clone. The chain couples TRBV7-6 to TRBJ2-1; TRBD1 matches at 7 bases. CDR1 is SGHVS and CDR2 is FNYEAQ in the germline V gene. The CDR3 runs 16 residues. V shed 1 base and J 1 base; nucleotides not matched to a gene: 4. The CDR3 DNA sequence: TGTGCCAGCAGCTTAGAGTACAGGGGTTCCTACAATGAGCAGTTCTTC. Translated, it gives CASSLEYRGSYNEQFF. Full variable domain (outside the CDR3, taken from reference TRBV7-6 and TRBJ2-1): GAGVSQSPRYKVTKRGQDVALRCDPISGHVSLYWYRQALGQGPEFLTYFNYEAQQDKSGLPNDRFSAERPEGSISTLTIQRTEQRDSAMYRCASSLEYRGSYNEQFFGPGTRLTVL.

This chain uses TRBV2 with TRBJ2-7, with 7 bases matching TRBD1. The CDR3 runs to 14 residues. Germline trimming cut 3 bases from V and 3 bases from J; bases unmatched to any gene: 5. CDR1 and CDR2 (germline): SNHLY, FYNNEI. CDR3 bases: TGTGCCAGCAGTGAGATTAGACAGGGCTACGAGCAGTACTTC. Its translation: CASSEIRQGYEQYF.

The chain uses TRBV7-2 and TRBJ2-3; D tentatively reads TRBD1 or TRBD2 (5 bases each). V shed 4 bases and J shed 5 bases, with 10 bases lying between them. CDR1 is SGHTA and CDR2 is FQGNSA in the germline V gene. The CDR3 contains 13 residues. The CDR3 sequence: CASSSRGLDTQYF. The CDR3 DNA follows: TGTGCCAGCAGCTCGAGGGGTTTAGATACGCAGTATTTT.